The TCR beta chain described here comes from a study of cytomegalovirus exposure and HLA in healthy donors. Broader study findings: Investigators reported 150 to 200 TCR beta chains as tied to cytomegalovirus.

Assay used: immunoSEQ multiplex PCR; TCRdb lists only in-frame clones, some missing. The sample comprises some 170,000 clones, about 87% of which are singletons, and roughly 1.5% rests with the top ten. The V gene's germline CDR1 is SGHAT and CDR2 FQNNGV. The CDR3 runs to 14 residues. V lost 5 bases to trimming and J lost 3 bases; unmatched junction nucleotides: 4. A word on this clone: What it binds is unknown.

The specimen sequenced was PBMCs. The clonotype was recovered from a woman in her twenties or thirties in good health and CMV-seronegative. The chain employs TRBV11-2 and TRBJ2-7, with 10 nucleotides matching TRBD1. The CDR3 spells CASSSRDRGYEQYF. CDR3 nucleotide sequence: TGTGCCAGCAGCAGCCGGGACAGGGGCTACGAGCAGTACTTC.